The 15 T cell receptor beta chains in this list originate from one sample, sequenced in a study of OX40 agonist ivuxolimab in advanced cancers. Sequencing was performed with immunoSEQ multiplex PCR; in TCRdb, only in-frame clones are kept and a portion is missing. The sample carries roughly 50,000 clones, around 87% recorded once. The sample here was CD4+ or CD8+ T cells sorted from blood, taken in a trial of the OX40 agonist ivuxolimab. The receptor set was obtained from an adult with an advanced solid tumor such as melanoma, head and neck, liver or kidney cancer.

The chain combines TRBV10-3 with TRBJ2-5, with D possibly matching TRBD2 (6 bases). Deletions cut 0 bases from V and 5 bases from J, with 10 bases between. This CDR3 comprises 14 residues. CDR1 and CDR2 (germline): ENHRY, SYGVKD. CDR3 sequence reads: CAISESPGRETQYF. CDR3 DNA: TGTGCCATCAGTGAGTCCCCGGGGAGGGAGACCCAGTACTTC.

This chain links TRBV2 with TRBJ1-4; D is unclear. Trimming pared 0 bases from V and 7 bases from J, leaving 3 bases between. Germline V gives CDR1 SNHLY, CDR2 FYNNEI. The CDR3 contains 12 residues. This chain's CDR3 is CASSEAGEKLFF. CDR3 nucleotide sequence: TGTGCCAGCAGTGAAGCTGGTGAAAAACTGTTTTTT.

The rearrangement uses TRBV4-2 and TRBJ2-1, with TRBD1 identical over 11 bases. Trimming cost V 0 bases and J 8 bases; bases outside gene matches: 6. The CDR3 contains 16 residues. Germline V CDR1 and CDR2: LGHNA, YNFKEQ. The CDR3 nucleotides are TGTGCCAGCAGCCAAGATTACGGACAGGGGGCGGATGAGCAGTTCTTC. Protein: CASSQDYGQGADEQFF.

The chain joins TRBV6-1 to TRBJ2-1; D ambiguous. Germline V lookup: CDR1 MNHNS, CDR2 SASEGT. Trimming cost V 7 bases and J 9 bases, with 13 bases left between them. There are 12 residues in the CDR3. This chain's CDR3 is CASTLGYGEQFF. CDR3 nucleotides: TGTGCCAGCACCCTGGGGTACGGTGAGCAGTTCTTC.

This clone showed up just a few times. The V and J genes are TRBV7-9 and TRBJ1-1; TRBD1 matches at 8 bases. There are 13 residues in the CDR3. V lost 4 bases and J lost 5; bases outside the gene matches: 3. Germline assignment: CDR1 SEHNR and CDR2 FQNEAQ (reference sequence). In nucleotides, the CDR3 is TGTGCCAGCAGCTACAGGGGGGGTACTGAAGCTTTCTTT. Protein sequence: CASSYRGGTEAFF.

The V gene is TRBV25-1, the J gene TRBJ2-4; possibly TRBD2 for D (6 bases). The CDR3 contains 13 residues. V was cut by 1 base and J by 8 bases, with 9 bases left in between. Germline V gene sequence: CDR1 MGHDK, CDR2 SYGVNS. The CDR3 coding sequence is TGTGCCAGCAGTGAATCTGGGACTTACATTCAGTACTTC. Amino acids: CASSESGTYIQYF.

CDR3: CASGLGQVEQFF. The CDR3 coding sequence is TGTGCTAGTGGTTTGGGCCAGGTGGAGCAGTTCTTC. The chain joins TRBV12-5 to TRBJ2-1; D not resolved. The germline gives CDR1 LGHNT, CDR2 FRNRAP. The V end lost 1 base, the J end lost 10 bases, and 8 bases lay between the germline ends. This CDR3 has 12 amino acids.

The chain links TRBV6-5 to TRBJ2-2; D not certain. V was shortened by 0 bases and J by 6 bases, with 14 bases between the two germline ends. This CDR3 has 16 residues. Germline loops: CDR1 MNHEY, CDR2 SVGAGI. The CDR3 DNA reads as TGTGCCAGCAGTTACTCAGGGCTAGAGGTTGCCGGGGAGCTGTTTTTT. Residues: CASSYSGLEVAGELFF.

V usage is TRBV7-2 and J usage is TRBJ1-1, with no clear D. Germline values: CDR1 SGHTA, CDR2 FQGNSA. V was trimmed by 5 bases and J by 5 bases, leaving 12 bases between them. This CDR3 comprises 13 residues. The CDR3 spells CASSRGRATEAFF. DNA for the CDR3: TGTGCCAGCAGCCGAGGGAGGGCTACTGAAGCTTTCTTT.

The V gene is TRBV6-5, the J gene TRBJ1-2, with D possibly TRBD1 on 6 matching bases. CDR3 length: 14 amino acids. Trimming took 5 bases from V and 5 from J, leaving 15 bases between them. Germline assignment: CDR1 MNHEY and CDR2 SVGAGI. The CDR3 region is CASSGSGGSYGYTF. The CDR3 bases are TGTGCCAGCAGTGGGTCGGGGGGCTCATATGGCTACACCTTC.

Written as DNA, the CDR3 is TGTGCCAGCAGCTTAACCAGAGACTACGAGCAGTACTTC. Residues: CASSLTRDYEQYF. The chain employs TRBV7-3 and TRBJ2-7; D is unresolved. Germline assignment: CDR1 SGHTA and CDR2 FQGTGA. V lost 0 bases to trimming and J lost 3 bases, with 6 bases between them. This CDR3 region has 13 residues.

V is TRBV18 and J is TRBJ1-1; the D gene is possibly TRBD1 (5 bases). Looked up from germline, CDR1 is KGHSH and CDR2 is LQKENI. Trimming took 3 bases from V and 0 from J, leaving 11 bases between them. This CDR3 is 15 amino acids long. The CDR3 sequence is CASSPGTVMNTEAFF. Written as DNA, the CDR3 is TGTGCCAGCTCACCCGGGACCGTTATGAACACTGAAGCTTTCTTT.

A note on this clone: Sequence at one end of the junction differs from germline and may be a read error. The V and J genes are TRBV5-3 and TRBJ2-2; unclear D gene. TRBV5-3 is sorted into the ORF group, with uncertain function. There are 14 residues in the CDR3. In DNA, the CDR3 is TGTGCCAGCAGCTTAGGCAGAACTACCGGGGAGCTGTTTTTT. This sequence encodes CASSLGRTTGELFF.

This clone was seen just once. CDR3 amino acids: CASSLFSGLAGGRETQYF. The CDR3 bases are TGTGCCAGCAGCTTATTCTCCGGACTAGCGGGGGGGCGAGAGACCCAGTACTTC. The chain combines TRBV7-8 with TRBJ2-5; TRBD2 aligns across 15 bases. The CDR3 loop spans 18 amino acids. With 2 bases clipped from V and 4 bases from J, the junction kept 8 bases outside the gene matches. The germline V gene encodes CDR1 SGHVS and CDR2 FQNEAQ.

The CDR3 reads CASSYSTAMNTEAFF. The CDR3 DNA reads as TGTGCCAGCAGTTACTCGACGGCCATGAACACTGAAGCTTTCTTT. This rearrangement joins TRBV6-5 to TRBJ1-1; no reliable D call. The length of the CDR3 is 15 residues. V lost 0 bases to trimming and J lost 0 bases, with 8 bases between them. CDR1 and CDR2 from the germline V gene are MNHEY and SVGAGI.